The clone carrying this TCR beta chain was detected many times. No antigen is known for it. The entry originates in a study of early T cells in non-severe SARS-CoV-2 infection. Overall study context: Bulk RNA isolated from unsorted whole blood underwent sequencing; chains were not paired.

Each single cDNA molecule received a unique molecular identifier. TCRdb reprocessed the 5' RACE reads with MiXCR, giving one entry per CDR3 protein. The sample holds approximately 66,000 distinct CDR3 sequences, approximately 13% seen once. Germline V CDR1 and CDR2: SGHNT, YYREEE (reference sequence). This CDR3 contains 15 residues. V dropped 3 bases and J dropped 6; count of bases not matched to a gene: 9. General study results and limits: Using VDJdb, the matching emphasized anti-spike CD8 responses while missing private and CD4 specificities.

Sequenced: whole blood. V is TRBV5-4 and J is TRBJ2-1, with 7 bases fitting TRBD2. The sequence was collected from an adult who was a healthcare worker with PCR-confirmed SARS-CoV-2 infection or an uninfected control (not recorded which). CDR3 amino acids: CASSSSSGAGNEQFF. CDR3 nucleotides: TGTGCCAGCAGCTCCTCGAGCGGGGCGGGCAATGAGCAGTTCTTC.